These 27 T cell receptor beta chains were all obtained from the same sample, sequenced in a study of Graves' ophthalmopathy and Graves' hyperthyroidism. RNA served as the template for amplifying TCR beta CDR3 regions. RT-PCR in the first round used HTBI primers; a second-round multiplex PCR followed. One entry per CDR3 protein results from TCRdb running MiXCR on the multiplex PCR reads. The sample lists 680,000 or so distinct CDR3 sequences; about 20% were seen once. The sequencing input was peripheral blood. These receptors were obtained from a woman between 18 and 29 years old with stable Graves' hyperthyroidism. Some clones in this sample may be carry-over from other donors' samples.

The V call is TRBV28, the J call TRBJ2-7; D could derive from TRBD1 or TRBD2 (5 bases each). Trimming took 5 bases from V and 5 from J, leaving 22 bases between them. CDR3 length: 16 amino acids. Germline V gene data show CDR1 as MDHEN and CDR2 as SYDVKM. The CDR3 sequence is CASSASGTEFRDEQYF. DNA for the CDR3: TGTGCCAGCAGTGCGTCCGGGACCGAGTTCCGCGACGAGCAGTACTTC.

This clonotype was seen at least ten times. This chain connects TRBV5-1 to TRBJ2-7, with D possibly being TRBD1 or TRBD2 (5 bases each). The CDR3 spans 14 residues. Deletions cut 3 bases from V and 4 bases from J, with 14 bases between. The germline CDR1 and CDR2 sequences are SGHRS and YFSETQ. The CDR3 spells CASSWPGRLYEQYF. The CDR3 nucleotides are TGCGCCAGCAGCTGGCCGGGACGGCTTTACGAGCAGTACTTC.

In this sample, this clonotype turned up a few times. This may arise from a read error, as a much more abundant clone is one base away. V usage is TRBV7-6 and J usage is TRBJ2-7; the D is unclear. Germline V gives CDR1 SGHVS, CDR2 FNYEAQ. Trimming took off 4 bases at V and 4 bases at J, with 11 bases between the two ends. The CDR3 consists of 13 residues. CDR3 loop: CASSSTDSYEQYV. In DNA form, the CDR3 reads TGTGCCAGCAGCTCTACAGATTCGTACGAGCAGTACGTC.

This clonotype was detected only a few times. The rearrangement uses TRBV7-9 and TRBJ2-5, with D maybe TRBD2 (5 bases). Germline V gene sequence: CDR1 SEHNR, CDR2 FQNEAQ (reference sequence). V was cut by 4 bases and J by 1 base, with 10 bases left in between. The CDR3 contains 14 residues. The CDR3 DNA reads as TGTGCCAGCAGCTCGGACTCCCGCCAAGAGACCCAGTACTTC. Translating gives CASSSDSRQETQYF.

This clonotype was counted at least ten times. The rearrangement links TRBV7-9 to TRBJ1-2; D is perhaps TRBD1 (6 bases). Per the germline V gene, CDR1 is SEHNR and CDR2 is FQNEAQ (reference sequence). V shed 5 bases and J shed 2 bases, with 15 bases lying between them. The CDR3 spans 15 residues. This chain's CDR3 is CASSQTGTPNYGYTF. In nucleotides, the CDR3 is TGTGCCAGCAGCCAAACCGGGACACCAAACTATGGCTACACCTTC.

The J gene is TRBJ1-3, the V gene TRBV11-1, with D possibly matching TRBD1 (5 bases). Germline V gives CDR1 SGHAT, CDR2 FQDESV (reference sequence). V was shortened by 3 bases and J by 0 bases, with 12 bases between the two germline ends. This CDR3 is built from 16 residues. The CDR3 bases are TGTGCCAGCAGCTTGGGGTCGGGGGACTCTGGAAACACCATATATTTT. Its translation is CASSLGSGDSGNTIYF. Full variable domain (rest looked up from reference TRBV11-1 and TRBJ1-3): EAEVAQSPRYKITEKSQAVAFWCDPISGHATLYWYRQILGQGPELLVQFQDESVVDDSQLPKDRFSAERLKGVDSTLKIQPAELGDSAMYLCASSLGSGDSGNTIYFGEGSWLTVV.

The table lists this clonotype with many counts. The V and J genes are TRBV30 and TRBJ2-5; D ambiguous. V was shortened by 5 bases and J by 0 bases, with 10 bases between the two germline ends. CDR1 and CDR2 from the germline V gene are GTSNPN and SVGIG (reference sequence). The CDR3 sequence is 13 residues long. This CDR3 is CAWSTENQETQYF. CDR3 nucleotide sequence: TGTGCCTGGTCAACAGAAAACCAAGAGACCCAGTACTTC. The full variable domain, completed using reference TRBV30 and TRBJ2-5, is SQTIHQWPATLVQPVGSPLSLECTVEGTSNPNLYWYRQAAGRGLQLLFYSVGIGQISSEVPQNLSASRPQDRQFILSSKKLLLSDSGFYLCAWSTENQETQYFGPGTRLLVL.

This clonotype was picked up many times. V gene TRBV29-1 combines with J gene TRBJ2-2; no clear D. This CDR3 has 14 amino acids. Germline lookup yields CDR1 SQVTM and CDR2 ANQGSEA. Trimming shortened V by 2 bases and J by 0 bases, and 7 bases separated the two germline ends. The chain's CDR3 is CSVEKETNTGELFF. The CDR3 DNA is TGCAGCGTTGAAAAGGAAACGAACACCGGGGAGCTGTTTTTT.

Of note for this clonotype: An end of the junction does not agree with germline; a read error may underlie this. V gene TRBV6-1 combines with J gene TRBJ1-5, with unresolved D. Germline V gene sequence: CDR1 MNHNS, CDR2 SASEGT. The CDR3 length is 14 residues. The CDR3 sequence: CASSEADEYQPQHF. In DNA, the CDR3 is TGTGCCAGCAGCGAAGCGGACGAGTATCAGCCCCAGCATTTT.

This clonotype showed up many times. The V gene is TRBV2, the J gene TRBJ1-1, with no clear D. The CDR3 loop spans 13 amino acids. Looked up from germline, CDR1 is SNHLY and CDR2 is FYNNEI. V was cut by 5 bases and J by 3 bases, with 10 bases left in between. The chain's CDR3 is CASSPGWYTEAFF. CDR3 nucleotides: TGTGCCAGCAGTCCCGGGTGGTACACTGAAGCTTTCTTT.

The CDR3 protein is CAISPGTGAVEATEAFF. CDR3 DNA: TGTGCCATCAGTCCCGGGACAGGGGCGGTCGAGGCCACTGAAGCTTTCTTT. This chain uses TRBV10-3 with TRBJ1-1; 10 bases map to TRBD1. The length of the CDR3 is 17 residues. Germline values: CDR1 ENHRY, CDR2 SYGVKD. V shed 5 bases, J shed 4 bases, and the junction held 13 bases outside the gene matches.

This chain links TRBV6-1 with TRBJ2-3; D is undetermined. Germline V lookup: CDR1 MNHNS, CDR2 SASEGT. The CDR3 has 16 amino acids. V gave up 7 bases and J gave up 0 bases, with 17 bases separating them. This CDR3 reads CASIKSPLLSTDTQYF. CDR3 DNA: TGTGCCAGCATCAAGTCCCCCCTCCTTAGCACAGATACGCAGTATTTT.

This clonotype was counted many times. V gene TRBV6-1 combines with J gene TRBJ2-7, with D tentatively TRBD1 or TRBD2 (5 bases each). Germline values: CDR1 MNHNS, CDR2 SASEGT. The V end was cut by 2 bases, the J end by 9 bases, with 17 bases between. This CDR3 comprises 14 residues. This CDR3 reads CASSEQGVGEGQYF. The CDR3 nucleotides are TGTGCCAGCAGTGAACAGGGTGTGGGAGAGGGGCAGTACTTC.

The chain links TRBV6-1 to TRBJ1-2, with D tentatively TRBD1 (5 bases). The CDR3 consists of 15 residues. Trimming shortened V by 1 base and J by 3 bases, and 12 bases separated the two germline ends. Germline values: CDR1 MNHNS, CDR2 SASEGT. The CDR3 protein is CASSEDRGTYYGYTF. The CDR3 coding sequence is TGTGCCAGCAGTGAAGATCGGGGGACGTACTATGGCTACACCTTC.

This clonotype came up many times. This chain connects TRBV7-3 to TRBJ2-2; TRBD1 might be the D (5 bases). Germline V CDR1 and CDR2: SGHTA, FQGTGA. The CDR3 contains 16 residues. The V gene lost 5 bases and the J gene lost 1 base, with 14 bases spanning the gap. The DNA for the CDR3 is TGTGCCAGCAGCCCCGGTCGGACAAGGAACACCGGGGAGCTGTTTTTT. Translating gives CASSPGRTRNTGELFF.

This clonotype appeared many times. The V gene is TRBV2, the J gene TRBJ1-5; D is unresolved. This CDR3 has 14 amino acids. Trimming removed 6 bases at V and 1 base at J, with 10 bases between. The germline V gene has CDR1 SNHLY and CDR2 FYNNEI. This CDR3 is CASRKDVSNQPQHF. CDR3 DNA sequence: TGTGCCAGCAGGAAGGATGTAAGCAATCAGCCCCAGCATTTT.

This clonotype was detected a few times. This chain uses TRBV10-1 with TRBJ2-7, with D perhaps TRBD1 (6 bases). V lost 10 bases, J lost 2 bases, and 18 bases lay in between. The CDR3 extends over 14 amino acids. Per germline, CDR1 WNHNN and CDR2 SYGVQD (reference sequence). CDR3 nucleotide sequence: TGCGCCACTGGGCCGCAGGGGAGACCCTACGAGCAGTACTTC. It yields the protein CATGPQGRPYEQYF.

This clonotype was picked up a small number of times. The V and J genes are TRBV5-4 and TRBJ1-1; D remains ambiguous. This CDR3 is 15 amino acids long. Germline V lookup: CDR1 SGHNT, CDR2 YYREEE (reference sequence). The V end lost 4 bases, the J end lost 6 bases, and 19 bases lay between the germline ends. The CDR3 sequence is CASSPAGMGMAEAFF. In DNA, the CDR3 is TGTGCCAGCAGCCCCGCGGGGATGGGTATGGCTGAAGCTTTCTTT. The full variable domain, in which reference TRBV5-4 and TRBJ1-1 provide the parts outside the CDR3, is ETGVTQSPTHLIKTRGQQVTLRCSSQSGHNTVSWYQQALGQGPQFIFQYYREEENGRGNFPPRFSGLQFPNYSSELNVNALELDDSALYLCASSPAGMGMAEAFFGQGTRLTVV.

This clonotype was seen many times. This chain joins TRBV30 and TRBJ1-2; D perhaps matches TRBD1 (5 bases). Per the germline V gene, CDR1 is GTSNPN and CDR2 is SVGIG (reference sequence). The V end lost 0 bases, the J end lost 11 bases, and 16 bases lay between the germline ends. There are 13 residues in the CDR3. The CDR3, as DNA: TGTGCCTGGAGTGTACAGTCAGGGCTAGGGTACACCTTC. This translates into CAWSVQSGLGYTF.

This clonotype was detected many times. The chain is built from TRBV18 and TRBJ1-1; maybe TRBD1 (5 bases). The germline V and J ends were trimmed by 6 bases and 1 base, with 15 bases remaining between them. CDR1 is KGHSH and CDR2 is LQKENI in the germline V gene. This CDR3 contains 15 residues. The CDR3, as DNA: TGTGCCAGCTCGCTGGGTGGGACCAGGAACACTGAAGCTTTCTTT. This sequence encodes CASSLGGTRNTEAFF. Filled out from reference TRBV18 and TRBJ1-1, the complete variable domain reads NAGVMQNPRHLVRRRGQEARLRCSPMKGHSHVYWYRQLPEEGLKFMVYLQKENIIDESGMPKERFSAEFPKEGPSILRIQQVVRGDSAAYFCASSLGGTRNTEAFFGQGTRLTVV.

This clonotype came up many times. The rearrangement uses TRBV6-2 or TRBV6-3 and TRBJ2-5, with D perhaps TRBD1 or TRBD2 (6 bases each). V shed 8 bases and J shed 2 bases, with 21 bases lying between them. CDR1 and CDR2 from the germline V gene are MNHEY and SVGEGT. This CDR3 has 16 residues. In DNA, the CDR3 is TGTGCCAGCCAGGGGACTTCGACTAAACTTCAAGAGACCCAGTACTTC. The encoded protein is CASQGTSTKLQETQYF.

This clonotype was found many times. An end of the junction does not agree with germline; a read error may underlie this. The chain is built from TRBV4-1 and TRBJ2-7; D remains ambiguous. Germline CDR1 and CDR2: MGHRA and YSYEKL. The CDR3 spans 11 residues. CDR3 protein: CASSHNYEQYF. The CDR3 DNA follows: TGTGCCAGCAGCCACAACTACGAGCAGTACTTC.

This clonotype was seen many times. V usage is TRBV10-3 and J usage is TRBJ2-7, with 10 bases identical to TRBD1. The CDR3 length is 15 residues. CDR1 and CDR2 (germline): ENHRY, SYGVKD. V trimming: 2 bases; J trimming: 5 bases; junction bases outside the gene matches: 6. The DNA for the CDR3 is TGTGCCATCAGTGAGGGGGACAGGGGTAAGAACGAGCAGTACTTC. Translation: CAISEGDRGKNEQYF.

The chain joins TRBV5-1 to TRBJ1-5; D ambiguous. This CDR3 has 18 residues. Trimming stripped 1 base from V and 1 base from J, with 18 bases between. Looked up from germline, CDR1 is SGHRS and CDR2 is YFSETQ. The CDR3 region is CASSLFPTDLRSNQPQHF. CDR3 DNA sequence: TGCGCCAGCAGCTTGTTCCCAACAGACCTTAGGAGCAATCAGCCCCAGCATTTT. Full variable domain (remainder filled in from reference TRBV5-1 and TRBJ1-5): KAGVTQTPRYLIKTRGQQVTLSCSPISGHRSVSWYQQTPGQGLQFLFEYFSETQRNKGNFPGRFSGRQFSNSRSEMNVSTLELGDSALYLCASSLFPTDLRSNQPQHFGDGTRLSIL.

The genes are TRBV12-3 or TRBV12-4 and TRBJ1-5; D might be TRBD1 (5 bases). The ends were cut back, 3 bases at V and 1 base at J, with 13 bases in the middle. The CDR3 sequence is 16 residues long. The CDR3 DNA reads as TGTGCCAGCAGTTTTGACAGCCTCGGGAGCAATCAGCCCCAGCATTTT. Protein product: CASSFDSLGSNQPQHF.

The chain has TRBV11-1 and TRBJ2-7; D ambiguous. This CDR3 region has 14 residues. V dropped 1 base and J dropped 3 bases, with 10 bases sitting between them. Germline assignment: CDR1 SGHAT and CDR2 FQDESV (reference sequence). CDR3 nucleotide sequence: TGTGCCAGCAGCTTAGTTACCCGAGGCTACGAGCAGTACTTC. Translation gives CASSLVTRGYEQYF.

This clonotype was counted at least ten times. The chain employs TRBV6-1 and TRBJ1-3; unclear D gene. V shed 6 bases and J shed 0 bases, with 12 bases lying between them. This CDR3 region has 15 residues. Looked up from germline, CDR1 is MNHNS and CDR2 is SASEGT. CDR3 sequence reads: CASRRARISGNTIYF. The CDR3 DNA reads as TGTGCCAGCAGGCGGGCCCGCATCTCTGGAAACACCATATATTTT.